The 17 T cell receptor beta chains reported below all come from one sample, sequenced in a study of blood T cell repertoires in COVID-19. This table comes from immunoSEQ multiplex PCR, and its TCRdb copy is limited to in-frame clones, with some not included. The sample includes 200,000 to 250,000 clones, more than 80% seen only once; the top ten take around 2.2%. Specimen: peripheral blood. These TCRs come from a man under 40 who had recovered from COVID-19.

The CDR3 here is CASSQVGTRMWTEAFF. The DNA of the CDR3 is TGCGCCAGCAGCCAAGTTGGGACAAGGATGTGGACTGAAGCTTTCTTT. V gene TRBV4-3 combines with J gene TRBJ1-1; a weak D match, TRBD1 (6 bases). V was clipped by 1 base and J by 5 bases, with 17 bases between them. The CDR3 spans 16 residues. Looked up from germline, CDR1 is LGHNA and CDR2 is YSLEER.

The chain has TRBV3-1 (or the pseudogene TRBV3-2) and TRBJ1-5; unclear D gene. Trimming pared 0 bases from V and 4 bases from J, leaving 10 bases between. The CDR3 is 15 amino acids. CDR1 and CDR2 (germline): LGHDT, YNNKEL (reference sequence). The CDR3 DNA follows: TGTGCCAGCAGCCAAGATCATGACATAAATCAGCCCCAGCATTTT. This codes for CASSQDHDINQPQHF.

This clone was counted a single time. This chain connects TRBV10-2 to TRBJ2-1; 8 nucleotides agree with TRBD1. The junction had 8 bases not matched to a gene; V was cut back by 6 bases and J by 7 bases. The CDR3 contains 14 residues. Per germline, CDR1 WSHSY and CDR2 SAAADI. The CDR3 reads CASRSTDRGNEQFF. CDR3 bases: TGCGCCAGCAGATCCACCGACAGGGGTAATGAGCAGTTCTTC.

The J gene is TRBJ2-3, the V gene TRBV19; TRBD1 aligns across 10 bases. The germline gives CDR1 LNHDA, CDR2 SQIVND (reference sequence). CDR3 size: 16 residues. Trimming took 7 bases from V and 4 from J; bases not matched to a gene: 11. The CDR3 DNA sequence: TGTGCCAGTACCCTTAAGACCGGGACAGGGGCAGATACGCAGTATTTT. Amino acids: CASTLKTGTGADTQYF.

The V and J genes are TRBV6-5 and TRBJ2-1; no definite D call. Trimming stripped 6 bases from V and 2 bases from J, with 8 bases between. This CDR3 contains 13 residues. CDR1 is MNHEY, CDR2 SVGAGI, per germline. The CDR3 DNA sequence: TGTGCCAGCAGGCTAAATCCCTACAATGAGCAGTTCTTC. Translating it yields CASRLNPYNEQFF.

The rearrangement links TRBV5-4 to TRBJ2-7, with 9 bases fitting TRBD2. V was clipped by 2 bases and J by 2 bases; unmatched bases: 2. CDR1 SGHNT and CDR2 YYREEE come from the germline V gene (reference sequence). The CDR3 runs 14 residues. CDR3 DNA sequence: TGTGCCAGCAGCTTAGGGACTAGCCCCTACGAGCAGTACTTC. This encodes CASSLGTSPYEQYF.

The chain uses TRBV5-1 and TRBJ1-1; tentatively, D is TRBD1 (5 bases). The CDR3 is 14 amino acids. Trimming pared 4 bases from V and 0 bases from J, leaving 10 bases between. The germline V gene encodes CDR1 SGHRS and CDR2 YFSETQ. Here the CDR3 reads CASSRGVMNTEAFF. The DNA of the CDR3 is TGCGCCAGCAGCCGGGGGGTTATGAACACTGAAGCTTTCTTT.

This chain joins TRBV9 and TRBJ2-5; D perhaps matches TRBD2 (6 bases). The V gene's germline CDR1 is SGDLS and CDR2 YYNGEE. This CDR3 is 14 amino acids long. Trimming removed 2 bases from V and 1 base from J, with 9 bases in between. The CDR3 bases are TGTGCCAGCAGCGTCGGGGACTTCCAAGAGACCCAGTACTTC. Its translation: CASSVGDFQETQYF.

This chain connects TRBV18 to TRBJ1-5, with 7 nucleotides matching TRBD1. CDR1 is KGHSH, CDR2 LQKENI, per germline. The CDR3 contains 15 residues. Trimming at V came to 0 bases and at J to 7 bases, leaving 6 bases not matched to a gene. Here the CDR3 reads CASSPPSGGGQPQHF. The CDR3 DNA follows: TGTGCCAGCTCACCACCTTCAGGGGGAGGCCAGCCCCAGCATTTT. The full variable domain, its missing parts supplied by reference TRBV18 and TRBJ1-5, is NAGVMQNPRHLVRRRGQEARLRCSPMKGHSHVYWYRQLPEEGLKFMVYLQKENIIDESGMPKERFSAEFPKEGPSILRIQQVVRGDSAAYFCASSPPSGGGQPQHFGDGTRLSIL.

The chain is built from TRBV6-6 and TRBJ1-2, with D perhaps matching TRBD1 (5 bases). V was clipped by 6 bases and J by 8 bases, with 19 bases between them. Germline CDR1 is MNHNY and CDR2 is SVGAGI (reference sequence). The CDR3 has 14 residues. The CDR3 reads CASSWTREPSGYTF. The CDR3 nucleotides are TGTGCCAGCAGCTGGACAAGAGAGCCCTCGGGCTACACCTTC.

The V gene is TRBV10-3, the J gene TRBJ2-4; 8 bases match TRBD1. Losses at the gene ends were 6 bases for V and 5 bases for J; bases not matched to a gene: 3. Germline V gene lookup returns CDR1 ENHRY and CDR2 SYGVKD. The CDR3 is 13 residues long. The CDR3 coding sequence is TGTGCCATCAGGGGACAGGAGGAAAACATTCAGTACTTC. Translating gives CAIRGQEENIQYF.

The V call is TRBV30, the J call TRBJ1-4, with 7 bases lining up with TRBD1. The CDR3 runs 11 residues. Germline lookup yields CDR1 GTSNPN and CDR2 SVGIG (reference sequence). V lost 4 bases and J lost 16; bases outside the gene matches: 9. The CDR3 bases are TGTGCCTGGACACAGGGGTCCCGCGCGTTTTTT. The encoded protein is CAWTQGSRAFF.

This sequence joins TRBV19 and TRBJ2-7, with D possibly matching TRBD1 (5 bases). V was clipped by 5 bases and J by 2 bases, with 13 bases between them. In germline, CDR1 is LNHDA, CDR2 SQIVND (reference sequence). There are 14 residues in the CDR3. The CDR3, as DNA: TGTGCCAGTAGTCCCCGTCCAGGGCCCTACGAGCAGTACTTC. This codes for CASSPRPGPYEQYF. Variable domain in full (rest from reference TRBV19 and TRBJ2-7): DGGITQSPKYLFRKEGQNVTLSCEQNLNHDAMYWYRQDPGQGLRLIYYSQIVNDFQKGDIAEGYSVSREKKESFPLTVTSAQKNPTAFYLCASSPRPGPYEQYFGPGTRLTVT.

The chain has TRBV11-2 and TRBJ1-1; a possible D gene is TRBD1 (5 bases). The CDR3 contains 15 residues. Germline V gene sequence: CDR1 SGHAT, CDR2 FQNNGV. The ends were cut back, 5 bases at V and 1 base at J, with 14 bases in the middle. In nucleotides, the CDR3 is TGTGCCAGCAGCCGGGGGACCCATGGGAACACTGAAGCTTTCTTT. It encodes CASSRGTHGNTEAFF.

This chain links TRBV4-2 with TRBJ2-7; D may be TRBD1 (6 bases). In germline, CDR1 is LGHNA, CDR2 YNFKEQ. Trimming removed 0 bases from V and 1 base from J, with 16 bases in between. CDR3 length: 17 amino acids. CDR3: CASSQDPAGEISYEQYF. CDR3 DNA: TGTGCCAGCAGCCAAGATCCGGCAGGGGAAATATCCTACGAGCAGTACTTC.

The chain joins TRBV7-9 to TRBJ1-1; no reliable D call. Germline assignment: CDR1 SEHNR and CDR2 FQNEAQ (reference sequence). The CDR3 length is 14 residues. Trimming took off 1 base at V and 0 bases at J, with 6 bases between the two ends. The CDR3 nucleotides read TGTGCCAGCAGCTTAGGGGCCTTGAACACTGAAGCTTTCTTT. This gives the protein CASSLGALNTEAFF.

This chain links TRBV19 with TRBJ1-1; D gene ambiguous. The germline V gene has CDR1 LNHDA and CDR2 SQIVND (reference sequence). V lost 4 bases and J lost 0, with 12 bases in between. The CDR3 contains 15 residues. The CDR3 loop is CASSTYSLMNTEAFF. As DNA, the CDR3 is TGTGCCAGTAGTACCTACAGCCTCATGAACACTGAAGCTTTCTTT.